This entry concerns a single T cell receptor beta chain. Its antigen is currently unknown. Each donor had 2.5 ml of blood drawn. This entry comes from a study of monozygotic twins with inflammatory bowel disease. Study outcomes and limitations: Support was absent for any single strong signal or clonotype linked to IBD.

This CDR3 spans 13 amino acids. Germline V CDR1 and CDR2: DFQATT, SNEGSKA (reference sequence). An amount of about 4,000 ng of total RNA was used for each TCR library. Researchers put TCRalpha and TCRbeta cDNA through two nested PCRs lasting roughly 15 and 9 cycles. TCRdb reprocessed the 5' RACE reads, with one entry per CDR3 protein and no DNA. The sample's table shows 400,000 or so distinct CDR3 sequences. The gene calls are TRBV20-1 and TRBJ1-4; TCRdb calls TRBD1, which cannot be checked without DNA. Sample: blood. The clonotype originates from a human donor with ulcerative colitis or Crohn's disease, or a healthy co-twin of an affected twin (not recorded which). This CDR3 reads CSAVGQLNEKLFF.